These 13 T cell receptor beta chains came from one sample sequenced in a study of blood T cell repertoires in COVID-19. Assay: immunoSEQ multiplex PCR; the TCRdb copy retains only in-frame clones and omits some. The table lists roughly 190,000 clones, 80% to 90% of them singletons, with around 21% in the top ten. The material sequenced was peripheral blood. The receptor set was obtained from a human donor in a cohort sampled during active COVID-19.

The V gene is TRBV30, the J gene TRBJ2-3; 8 bases fit TRBD1. V was clipped by 2 bases and J by 0 bases; unmatched bases: 13. From germline, CDR1 is GTSNPN and CDR2 SVGIG (reference sequence). This CDR3 has 18 amino acids. The CDR3: CAWSPSKDRVFSTDTQYF. Here the CDR3 DNA reads TGTGCCTGGAGTCCTTCCAAGGACAGGGTATTTAGCACAGATACGCAGTATTTT. The whole variable domain, filled in from reference TRBV30 and TRBJ2-3, reads SQTIHQWPATLVQPVGSPLSLECTVEGTSNPNLYWYRQAAGRGLQLLFYSVGIGQISSEVPQNLSASRPQDRQFILSSKKLLLSDSGFYLCAWSPSKDRVFSTDTQYFGPGTRLTVL.

This chain connects TRBV28 to TRBJ2-7; TRBD2 aligns across 10 bases. This CDR3 is built from 15 residues. CDR1 and CDR2 (germline): MDHEN, SYDVKM. With V trimmed by 1 base and J by 7 bases, 7 bases remained unmatched. CDR3 nucleotide sequence: TGTGCCAGCAGTTTATTAGCGGGAGGTTCGGGTGAGCAGTACTTC. This sequence encodes CASSLLAGGSGEQYF.

The chain employs TRBV30 and TRBJ1-1, with a tentative D call TRBD1 (5 bases). CDR3 length: 14 residues. Germline-derived CDR1 and CDR2 are GTSNPN and SVGIG (reference sequence). Trimming took off 2 bases at V and 5 bases at J, with 15 bases between the two ends. CDR3 nucleotide sequence: TGTGCCTGGAGTCGGGGGAGGGAAGGAACTGAAGCTTTCTTT. The encoded protein is CAWSRGREGTEAFF.

The chain has TRBV5-5 and TRBJ2-1; TRBD1 agrees at 9 bases. The germline V gene encodes CDR1 SGHKS and CDR2 YYEKEE (reference sequence). This CDR3 contains 15 residues. The J segment lost 8 bases and the V segment lost 6 bases, leaving 12 bases of the junction unmatched. CDR3 nucleotide sequence: TGTGCCAGCAACCAACCGGGACAGGGTTCCTATGAGCAGTTCTTC. Amino acids: CASNQPGQGSYEQFF.

The J gene is TRBJ2-1, the V gene TRBV18, with D unclear. Deletions cut 3 bases from V and 0 bases from J, with 12 bases between. This CDR3 has 16 residues. The germline gives CDR1 KGHSH, CDR2 LQKENI. The CDR3 nucleotides are TGTGCCAGCTCACCGTTCAGGCAGAGCTCCTACAATGAGCAGTTCTTC. This encodes CASSPFRQSSYNEQFF.

This chain links TRBV27 with TRBJ1-2, with unresolved D. V lost 6 bases to trimming and J lost 1 base, with 6 bases between them. This CDR3 is 12 amino acids long. Germline V gene sequence: CDR1 MNHEY, CDR2 SMNVEV (reference sequence). The CDR3 DNA reads TGTGCCAGCAGAGACATTAACTATGGCTACACCTTC. Amino acids: CASRDINYGYTF.

This chain connects TRBV5-6 to TRBJ2-1; TRBD1 agrees at 7 bases. The V segment lost 5 bases and the J segment 4 bases; nucleotides outside the gene matches: 6. In germline, CDR1 is SGHDT, CDR2 YYEEEE. The CDR3 extends over 14 amino acids. The CDR3 DNA reads TGTGCCAGCAGAGTGACAGGGATATACAATGAGCAGTTCTTC. Protein: CASRVTGIYNEQFF.

The J gene is TRBJ2-2, the V gene TRBV5-4; weak D call: TRBD2 (5 bases). The germline V gene has CDR1 SGHNT and CDR2 YYREEE (reference sequence). This CDR3 comprises 18 residues. V was pared by 5 bases and J by 0 bases, with 20 bases between. Here the CDR3 reads CASRAGLGYETNTGELFF. The CDR3 coding sequence is TGTGCCAGCAGGGCTGGACTCGGATACGAAACGAACACCGGGGAGCTGTTTTTT.

The chain uses TRBV5-4 and TRBJ2-5; TRBD1 might be the D (6 bases). The CDR3 length is 14 residues. Trimming pared 4 bases from V and 7 bases from J, leaving 17 bases between. Germline loops: CDR1 SGHNT, CDR2 YYREEE (reference sequence). The CDR3 reads CASSPRTSQGTQYF. CDR3 nucleotide sequence: TGTGCCAGCAGCCCACGGACATCACAGGGGACCCAGTACTTC.

This chain connects TRBV12-3 or TRBV12-4 to TRBJ2-5, with TRBD2 identical over 8 bases. This CDR3 is 13 amino acids long. With 6 bases clipped from V and 4 bases from J, the junction kept 4 bases outside the gene matches. Here the CDR3 DNA reads TGTGCCAGCAGAGTAGCGGGGACAGAGACCCAGTACTTC. Translation gives CASRVAGTETQYF.

This rearrangement joins TRBV2 to TRBJ2-1; D perhaps matches TRBD1 (5 bases). The CDR3 sequence is 17 residues long. V lost 3 bases to trimming and J lost 2 bases, with 17 bases between them. CDR1 and CDR2 from the germline V gene are SNHLY and FYNNEI. The CDR3 loop is CASSETDLPSTYNEQFF. Here the CDR3 DNA reads TGTGCCAGCAGTGAGACAGACCTCCCCAGCACCTACAATGAGCAGTTCTTC.

This clone was found once. Distinct nucleotide sequences in the sample also encode this CDR3. The V call is TRBV30, the J call TRBJ1-1; D gene uncertain. This CDR3 is built from 12 residues. The V end was cut by 3 bases, the J end by 0 bases, with 5 bases between. From germline, CDR1 is GTSNPN and CDR2 SVGIG (reference sequence). CDR3 region: CAWRRLNTEAFF. The CDR3 DNA is TGTGCCTGGAGACGGTTGAACACTGAAGCTTTCTTT.

J is TRBJ1-1 and V is TRBV7-9; D remains unclear. Germline V gene lookup returns CDR1 SEHNR and CDR2 FQNEAQ (reference sequence). Trimming cost V 5 bases and J 1 base, with 20 bases left between them. There are 17 residues in the CDR3. CDR3 in amino acids: CASSPLREVLSNTEAFF. The CDR3 DNA sequence: TGTGCCAGCAGCCCGTTACGTGAGGTTTTATCGAACACTGAAGCTTTCTTT.